Sequencing of this T cell receptor beta chain was carried out in a study of blood T cell repertoires in COVID-19. Background on the study: Sources were T cells, B-cell-depleted T cells, or PBMCs; the material itself was cDNA or gDNA.

This CDR3 is built from 13 residues. Germline CDR1 MNHEY, CDR2 SVGAGI. V shed 4 bases and J shed 5 bases, with 12 bases lying between them. This study enrolled people aged about 18 to 100 from about two dozen US geographic areas. Using immunoSEQ multiplex PCR, the repertoire was profiled, and TCRdb retains in-frame clones only, with some absent. The sample lists some 170,000 clones, about 90% occurring once. V gene TRBV6-5 combines with J gene TRBJ2-7; D possibly corresponds to TRBD1 (8 bases). The clonotype originates from a human donor with acute COVID-19. The donor label of this sample is uncertain. The sequencing sample was made of PBMCs or T cells enriched from blood (not recorded which). As DNA, the CDR3 is TGTGCCAGCAGTTGGACAGGGAGGGACGAGCAGTACTTC. Amino acids: CASSWTGRDEQYF.